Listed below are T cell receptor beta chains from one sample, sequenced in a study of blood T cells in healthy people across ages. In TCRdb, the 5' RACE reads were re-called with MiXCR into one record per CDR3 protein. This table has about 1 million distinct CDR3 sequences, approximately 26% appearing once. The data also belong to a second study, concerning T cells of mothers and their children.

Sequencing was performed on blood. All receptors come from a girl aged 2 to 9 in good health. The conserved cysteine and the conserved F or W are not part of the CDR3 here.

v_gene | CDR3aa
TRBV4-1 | ASRSLTTNEKLF
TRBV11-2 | ASSLALGRETQY
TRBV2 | ASSGQDNRGNQPQH
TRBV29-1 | SVEAMTASTGELF
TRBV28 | ASSPQDGNEQF
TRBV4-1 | ASSQEVSLNYGYT
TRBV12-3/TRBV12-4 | ASSIRGDHSYEQY
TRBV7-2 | ASSRDQLSGNTIY
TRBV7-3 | ASSLSSNTGDGYT
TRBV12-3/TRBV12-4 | ASGVRGDTQY
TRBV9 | ASSVGTGSGNTIY
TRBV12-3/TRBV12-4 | ASSSDRGLNQPQH
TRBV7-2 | ASSLVAGDTDTQY
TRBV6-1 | ASSEDNQPQH
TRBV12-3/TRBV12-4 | ACSSTTGQTPSYEQY
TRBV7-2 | ASSPRALETQY
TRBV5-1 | ASSMDAEAEQF
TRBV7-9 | ASSLVGTGEYEQY
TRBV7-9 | ASSLYAGDNEQF
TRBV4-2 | ASSQDKRQGGGEQY
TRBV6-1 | ASAAEALAGLQETQY
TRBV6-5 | ASSYGRGPEAF